This TCR beta chain appears in the sequencing data of a study of blood T cell repertoires in COVID-19. Overall study context: COVID-19 samples collected from the United States, Italy and Spain covered acute and convalescent phases. The cDNA or gDNA used as material had been derived from T cells, B-cell-depleted T cells, or PBMCs.

Source study methods: Amplifying reference gene primers gave estimates of nucleated cell counts. The table came from immunoSEQ multiplex PCR; TCRdb's copy has only in-frame clones and leaves some out. V and J calls and clone size are those listed in that table; D and trimming were worked out from the DNA. The table records some 150,000 clones, more than 75% of them present only once. V lost 3 bases, J lost 3 bases, and 6 bases lay in between. CDR3 length: 13 amino acids. For this clone: The sample carries other DNA sequences with the same CDR3.

The receptor's source is a woman between 45 and 60 years old with active or convalescent COVID-19. Sequenced material: peripheral blood. This chain uses TRBV12-3 or TRBV12-4 with TRBJ2-1; D call uncertain. CDR3 region: CASSFGGYNEQFF. The CDR3 nucleotides read TGTGCCAGCAGTTTCGGCGGCTACAATGAGCAGTTCTTC.